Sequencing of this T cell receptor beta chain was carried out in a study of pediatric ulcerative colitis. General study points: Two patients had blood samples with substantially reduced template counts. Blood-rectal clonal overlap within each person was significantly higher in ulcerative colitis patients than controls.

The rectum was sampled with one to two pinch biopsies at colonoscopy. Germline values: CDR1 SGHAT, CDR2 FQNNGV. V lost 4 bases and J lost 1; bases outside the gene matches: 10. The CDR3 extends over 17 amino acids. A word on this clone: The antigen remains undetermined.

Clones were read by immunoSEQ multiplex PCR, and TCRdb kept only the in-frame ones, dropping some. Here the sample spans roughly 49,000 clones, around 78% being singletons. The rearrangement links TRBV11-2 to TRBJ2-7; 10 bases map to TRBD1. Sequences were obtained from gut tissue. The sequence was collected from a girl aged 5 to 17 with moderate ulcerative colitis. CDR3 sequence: CASSSLYRDRGSYEQYF. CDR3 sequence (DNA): TGTGCCAGCAGCTCACTGTACCGGGACAGGGGTTCCTACGAGCAGTACTTC.